Listed below are T cell receptor beta chains from one sample, sequenced in a study of cytomegalovirus exposure and HLA in healthy donors. Libraries were prepared by immunoSEQ multiplex PCR; TCRdb keeps only in-frame clonotypes and omits some of them. The sample holds fewer than 300,000 clones; 88% are singletons and the top ten take over 0.7%. Sequencing used PBMCs. The receptors come from a woman younger than 30 in good health and CMV-seronegative. The CDR3 runs from the conserved cysteine through the conserved F or W.

j_gene | v_gene | CDR3aa
TRBJ2-6 | TRBV6-5 | CASSYPDSSGANVLTF
TRBJ2-5 | TRBV27 | CASSPLAGGPKTQYF
TRBJ2-3 | TRBV7-2 | CASTVPGTGAQYF
TRBJ2-7 | TRBV30 | CAWSRGAGGYEQYF
TRBJ1-2 | TRBV6-4 | CASSDGGQGTMLYGYTF
TRBJ1-1 | TRBV6-5 | CASSTDPRTSEAFF
TRBJ2-1 | TRBV4-3 | CASSQEANNEQFF
TRBJ1-5 | TRBV28 | CASSTQGPGQPQHF
TRBJ1-2 | TRBV19 | CASSRDRVLSYGYTF
TRBJ1-2 | TRBV5-6 | CASSSGARVNRGYTF
TRBJ2-4 | TRBV27 | CASSLGGGYDKNIQYF
TRBJ1-1 | TRBV27 | CASREGRGAEAFF
TRBJ2-5 | TRBV10-3 | CAISSREGETQYF
TRBJ2-7 | TRBV7-8 | CASTHSRQSYEQYF
TRBJ2-7 | TRBV11-2 | CASSSISGTRVYEQYF
TRBJ2-1 | TRBV5-1 | CASSLVGSSYNEQFF
TRBJ2-1 | TRBV28 | CASSLRALNAEQFF
TRBJ2-1 | TRBV10-2 | CASRIYSGIENHEQFF
TRBJ2-5 | TRBV27 | CASSTGVKETQYF
TRBJ2-3 | TRBV27 | CASSFRRGPGDTQYF
TRBJ2-5 | TRBV7-9 | CASSLTSGRLSKETQYF
TRBJ1-1 | TRBV10-3 | CAISTGQAGAFF
TRBJ1-5 | TRBV28 | CASDIFRGLGQPQHF
TRBJ2-7 | TRBV27 | CASKRPGLAGEQYF
TRBJ2-1 | TRBV9 | CASNLQGANDEQFF
TRBJ1-4 | TRBV2 | CASGQFNEKLFF
TRBJ2-7 | TRBV7-9 | CASSLAPDRTYEQYF
TRBJ2-7 | TRBV9 | CASSATSGGPYEQYF
TRBJ1-1 | TRBV5-6 | CASSLAWQGNTEAFF
TRBJ1-1 | TRBV18 | CASSPWTGGTEAFF
TRBJ2-1 | TRBV5-1 | CASSLGLAHNEQFF
TRBJ2-7 | TRBV28 | CASNPTGSIHEQYF
TRBJ2-3 | TRBV7-8 | CASSPTQATDTQYF
TRBJ2-3 | TRBV27 | CASSLSGLAGGKGTQYF
TRBJ2-7 | TRBV18 | CASSLRYGGPGEQYF
TRBJ2-1 | TRBV2 | CAGLRDRDYNEQFF
TRBJ2-3 | TRBV18 | CASSPGTGSPDTQYF
TRBJ2-5 | TRBV11-3 | CASSQRHTEETQYF
TRBJ1-3 | TRBV5-1 | CASSITGGVSGNTIYF
TRBJ1-2 | TRBV28 | CASSLWGGLGPSGVGYTF
TRBJ2-3 | TRBV6-1 | CASRPTGGTDTQYF
TRBJ2-5 | TRBV5-4 | CASSLVGTGAETQYF
TRBJ2-1 | TRBV6-1 | CASSEVGGSNEQFF
TRBJ1-3 | TRBV6-5 | CASCLFTGAGNTIYF
TRBJ1-2 | TRBV28 | CASSLPRETGNYGYTF
TRBJ2-7 | TRBV7-3 | CASRSTGAYEQYF
TRBJ2-5 | TRBV2 | CASGKDFTRETQYF
TRBJ1-5 | TRBV2 | CASSYLGLNNQPQHF
TRBJ2-1 | TRBV30 | CAWSVNGRTGDEQFF
TRBJ2-3 | TRBV29-1 | CSVGGTSGRTDTQYF
TRBJ2-1 | TRBV7-3 | CASSSADRGRNEQFF
TRBJ1-2 | TRBV19 | CASTQRRGLYGYTF